This T cell receptor beta chain was sequenced in a study of CD8 T cells in ankylosing spondylitis. The germline gives CDR1 MNHEY, CDR2 SVGEGT. Trimming took 4 bases from V and 0 from J; bases not matched to a gene: 3. The CDR3 has 15 amino acids. Overall study results and limits: Relatively rare in peripheral blood, disease-linked clones were also CD8+. Reports say disease-linked clones showed up significantly more in matched ankylosing spondylitis synovial fluid.

This clonotype was observed at least ten times. What it binds is unknown. 5'-RACE, quantitative and with molecular barcodes, yielded the TCR beta libraries. From the 5' RACE reads, TCRdb called clonotypes with MiXCR, one entry per CDR3 protein. The table has some 120,000 distinct CDR3 sequences, around 7% seen once. The chain carries TRBV6-2 or TRBV6-3 and TRBJ2-1; 7 bases are a match to TRBD2. This TCR was recovered from a male donor with ankylosing spondylitis or in good health (not recorded which). The sequenced sample was blood, either unsorted or a sorted T cell fraction (not recorded which). CDR3 in amino acids: CASSSGTNSYNEQFF. CDR3 nucleotide sequence: TGTGCCAGCAGTTCCGGGACTAACTCCTACAATGAGCAGTTCTTC.